This TCR beta chain was profiled in a study of blood T cell repertoires in COVID-19. For the study at large: Samples of COVID-19 (acute and convalescent) were obtained from the United States, Italy and Spain. PBMCs, B-cell-depleted T cells, or T cells were the source of the cDNA or gDNA that made up the material.

Original methodology: Amplification with reference gene primers provided the estimates of nucleated cell counts. Clones were read by immunoSEQ multiplex PCR, and TCRdb kept only the in-frame ones, dropping some. That table is the source of V, J and clone size, and D and trimming were worked out from the DNA. The repertoire holds over 200,000 clones, with roughly 90% as singletons. Trimming cost V 6 bases and J 0 bases, with 11 bases left between them. The CDR3 has 15 residues. CDR1 is MNHEY and CDR2 is SMNVEV in the germline V gene (reference sequence). What was sequenced was peripheral blood. The source of this sequence is a man aged 25 to 40 who had recovered from COVID-19. The chain links TRBV27 to TRBJ2-2; possibly TRBD2 for D (6 bases). The CDR3 spells CASRGGAPNTGELFF. CDR3 bases: TGTGCCAGCAGGGGCGGGGCCCCGAACACCGGGGAGCTGTTTTTT.